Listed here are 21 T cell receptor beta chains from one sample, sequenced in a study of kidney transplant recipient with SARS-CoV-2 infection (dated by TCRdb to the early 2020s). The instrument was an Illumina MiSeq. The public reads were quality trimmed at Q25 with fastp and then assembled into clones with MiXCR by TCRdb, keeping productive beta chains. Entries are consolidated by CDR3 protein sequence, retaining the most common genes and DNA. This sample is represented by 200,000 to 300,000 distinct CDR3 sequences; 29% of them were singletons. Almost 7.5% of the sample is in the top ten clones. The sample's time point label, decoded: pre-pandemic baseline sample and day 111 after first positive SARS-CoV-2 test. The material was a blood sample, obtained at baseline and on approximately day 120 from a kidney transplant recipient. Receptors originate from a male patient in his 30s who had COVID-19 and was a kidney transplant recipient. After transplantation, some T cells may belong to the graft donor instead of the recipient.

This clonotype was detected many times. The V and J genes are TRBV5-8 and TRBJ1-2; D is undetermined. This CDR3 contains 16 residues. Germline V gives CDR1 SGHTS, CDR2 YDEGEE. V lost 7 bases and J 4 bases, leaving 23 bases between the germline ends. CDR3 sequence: CASAWGHPRKTYGYTF. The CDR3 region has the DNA TGTGCCAGCGCCTGGGGTCATCCACGAAAGACCTATGGCTACACCTTC.

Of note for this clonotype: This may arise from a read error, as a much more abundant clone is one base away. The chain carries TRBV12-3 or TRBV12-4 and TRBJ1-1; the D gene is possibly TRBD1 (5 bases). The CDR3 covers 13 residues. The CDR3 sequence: CASSLEGSTGAFF. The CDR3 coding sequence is TGTGCCAGCAGTTTGGAGGGGAGCACTGGAGCTTTCTTT.

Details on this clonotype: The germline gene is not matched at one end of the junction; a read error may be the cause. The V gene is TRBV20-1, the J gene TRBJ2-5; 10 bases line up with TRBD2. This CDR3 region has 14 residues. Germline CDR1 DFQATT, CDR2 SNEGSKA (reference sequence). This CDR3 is CSAPRTSGRGTQNF. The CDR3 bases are TGCAGTGCTCCCAGGACTAGCGGAAGGGGGACCCAGAACTTC.

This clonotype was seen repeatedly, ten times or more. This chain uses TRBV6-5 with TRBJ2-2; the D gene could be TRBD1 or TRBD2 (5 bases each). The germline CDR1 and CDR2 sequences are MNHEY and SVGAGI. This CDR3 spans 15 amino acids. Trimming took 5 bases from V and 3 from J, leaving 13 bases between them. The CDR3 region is CASSPGTAYTGELFF. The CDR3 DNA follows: TGTGCCAGCAGTCCAGGGACCGCCTACACCGGGGAGCTGTTTTTT.

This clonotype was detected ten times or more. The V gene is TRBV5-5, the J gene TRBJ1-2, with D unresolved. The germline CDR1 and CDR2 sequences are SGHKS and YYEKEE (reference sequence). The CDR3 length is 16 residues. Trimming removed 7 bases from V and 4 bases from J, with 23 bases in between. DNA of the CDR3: TGTGCCAGCTACGCGCCTGTCTCGCGAAAGACCTATGGCTACACCTTC. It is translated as CASYAPVSRKTYGYTF.

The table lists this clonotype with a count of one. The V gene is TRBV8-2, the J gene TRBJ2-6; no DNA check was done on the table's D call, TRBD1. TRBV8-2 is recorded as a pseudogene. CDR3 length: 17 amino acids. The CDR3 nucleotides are TGTGGCATGGGGGACAGGATAACACAAAGTCGGGCCAACGTCCTGACTTTC. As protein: CGMGDRITQSRANVLTF.

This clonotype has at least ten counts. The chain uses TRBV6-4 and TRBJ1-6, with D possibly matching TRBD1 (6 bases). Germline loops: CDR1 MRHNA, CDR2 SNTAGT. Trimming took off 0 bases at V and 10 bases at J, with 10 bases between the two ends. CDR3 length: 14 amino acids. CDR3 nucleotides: TGTGCCAGCAGTGACTCAGGGGACAACTCACCCCTCCACTTT. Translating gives CASSDSGDNSPLHF.

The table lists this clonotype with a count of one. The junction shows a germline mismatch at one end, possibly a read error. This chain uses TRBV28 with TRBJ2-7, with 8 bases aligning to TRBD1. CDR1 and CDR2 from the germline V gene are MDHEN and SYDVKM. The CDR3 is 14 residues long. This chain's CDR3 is CASIWTGTTYEQYF. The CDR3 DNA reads TGCGCCAGTATATGGACAGGGACCACCTACGAGCAGTACTTC.

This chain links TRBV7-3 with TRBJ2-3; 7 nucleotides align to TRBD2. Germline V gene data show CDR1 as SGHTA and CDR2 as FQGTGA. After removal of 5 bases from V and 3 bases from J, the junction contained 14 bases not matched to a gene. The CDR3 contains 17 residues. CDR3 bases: TGTGCCAGCAGCGCAAAGCGGGATCCCTCCGAGACAGATACGCAGTATTTT. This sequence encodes CASSAKRDPSETDTQYF.

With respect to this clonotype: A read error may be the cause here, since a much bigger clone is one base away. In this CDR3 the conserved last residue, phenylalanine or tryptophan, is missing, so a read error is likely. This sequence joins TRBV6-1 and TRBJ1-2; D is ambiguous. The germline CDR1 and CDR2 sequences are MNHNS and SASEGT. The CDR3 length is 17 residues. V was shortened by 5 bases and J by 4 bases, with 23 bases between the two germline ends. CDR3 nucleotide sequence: TGTGCCAGCAGTACGCACGAAGGTGGGAGAAAGACCTATGGCTACACCTCC. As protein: CASSTHEGGRKTYGYTS.

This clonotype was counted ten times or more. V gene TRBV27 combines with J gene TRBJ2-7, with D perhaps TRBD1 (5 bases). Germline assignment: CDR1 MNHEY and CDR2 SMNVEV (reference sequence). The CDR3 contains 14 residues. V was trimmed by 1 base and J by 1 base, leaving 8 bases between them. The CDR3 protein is CASSLWGSSYEQYF. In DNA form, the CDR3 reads TGTGCCAGCAGTTTATGGGGCAGTTCCTACGAGCAGTACTTC.

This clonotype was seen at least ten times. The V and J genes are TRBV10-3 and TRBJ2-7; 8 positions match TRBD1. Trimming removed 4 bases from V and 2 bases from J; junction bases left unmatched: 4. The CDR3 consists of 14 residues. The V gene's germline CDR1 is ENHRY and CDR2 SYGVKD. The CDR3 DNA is TGTGCCATCAGTGCTGACAGGGGCGCCTACGAGCAGTACTTC. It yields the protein CAISADRGAYEQYF.

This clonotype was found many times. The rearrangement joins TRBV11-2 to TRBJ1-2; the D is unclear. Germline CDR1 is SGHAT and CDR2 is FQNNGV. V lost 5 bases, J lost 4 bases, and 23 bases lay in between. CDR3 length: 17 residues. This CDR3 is CASSREGTSRKTYGYTF. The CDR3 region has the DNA TGTGCCAGCAGCCGCGAGGGAACAAGCAGAAAGACCTATGGCTACACCTTC.

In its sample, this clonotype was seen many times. CDR3 residues: CASSPAGQGTQETQYF. CDR3 bases: TGTGCCAGCAGTCCCGCGGGACAGGGGACCCAAGAGACCCAGTACTTC. The genes are TRBV28 and TRBJ2-5; 10 nucleotides line up with TRBD1. The CDR3 extends over 16 amino acids. V was clipped by 5 bases and J by 1 base; unmatched bases: 7. From germline, CDR1 is MDHEN and CDR2 SYDVKM. The full variable domain, in which reference TRBV28 and TRBJ2-5 provide the parts outside the CDR3, is DVKVTQSSRYLVKRTGEKVFLECVQDMDHENMFWYRQDPGLGLRLIYFSYDVKMKEKGDIPEGYSVSREKKERFSLILESASTNQTSMYLCASSPAGQGTQETQYFGPGTRLLVL.

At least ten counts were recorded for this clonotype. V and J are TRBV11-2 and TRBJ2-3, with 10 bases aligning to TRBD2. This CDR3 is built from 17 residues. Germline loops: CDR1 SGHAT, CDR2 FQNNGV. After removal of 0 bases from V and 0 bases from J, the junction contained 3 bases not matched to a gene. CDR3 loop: CASSLETSGLSTDTQYF. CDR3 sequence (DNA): TGTGCCAGCAGCTTAGAGACTAGCGGGCTGAGCACAGATACGCAGTATTTT.

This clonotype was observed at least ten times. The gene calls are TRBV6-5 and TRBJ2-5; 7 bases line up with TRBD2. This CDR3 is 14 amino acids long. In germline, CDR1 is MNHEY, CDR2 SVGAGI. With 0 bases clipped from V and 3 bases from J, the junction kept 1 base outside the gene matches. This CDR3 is CASSYSAGEETQYF. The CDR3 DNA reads TGTGCCAGCAGTTACTCGGCGGGAGAAGAGACCCAGTACTTC.

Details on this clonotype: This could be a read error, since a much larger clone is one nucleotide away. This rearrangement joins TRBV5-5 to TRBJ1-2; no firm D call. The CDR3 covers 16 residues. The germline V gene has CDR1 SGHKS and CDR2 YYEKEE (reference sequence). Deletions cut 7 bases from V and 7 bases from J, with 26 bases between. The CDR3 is CASPAVVSRKTCGYTF. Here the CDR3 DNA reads TGTGCCAGCCCCGCAGTTGTCTCGCGAAAGACCTGTGGCTACACCTTC. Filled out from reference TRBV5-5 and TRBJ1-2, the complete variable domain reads DAGVTQSPTHLIKTRGQQVTLRCSPISGHKSVSWYQQVLGQGPQFIFQYYEKEERGRGNFPDRFSARQFPNYSSELNVNALLLGDSALYLCASPAVVSRKTCGYTFGSGTRLTVV.

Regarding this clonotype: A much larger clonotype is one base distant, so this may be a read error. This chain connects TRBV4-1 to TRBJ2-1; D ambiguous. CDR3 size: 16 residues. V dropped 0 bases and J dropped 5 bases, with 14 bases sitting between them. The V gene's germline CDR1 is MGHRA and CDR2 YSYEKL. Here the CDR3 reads CASSQEGPDHNNEQFF. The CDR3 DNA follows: TGCGCCAGCAGCCAAGAAGGGCCTGACCATAACAATGAGCAGTTCTTC.

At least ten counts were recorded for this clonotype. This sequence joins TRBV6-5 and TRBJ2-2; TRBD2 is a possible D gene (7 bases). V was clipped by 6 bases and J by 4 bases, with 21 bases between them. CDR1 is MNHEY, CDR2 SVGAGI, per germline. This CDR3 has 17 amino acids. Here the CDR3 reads CASSPLGGDGVTGELFF. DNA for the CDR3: TGTGCCAGCAGCCCCCTAGGGGGGGACGGGGTCACCGGGGAGCTGTTTTTT.

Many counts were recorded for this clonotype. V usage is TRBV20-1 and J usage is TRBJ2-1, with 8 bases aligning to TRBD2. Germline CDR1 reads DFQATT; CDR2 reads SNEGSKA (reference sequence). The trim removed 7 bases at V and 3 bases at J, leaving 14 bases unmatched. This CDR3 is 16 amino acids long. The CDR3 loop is CSGRRLNSGDYNEQFF. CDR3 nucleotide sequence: TGCAGTGGCCGTCGACTCAATAGCGGGGACTACAATGAGCAGTTCTTC.

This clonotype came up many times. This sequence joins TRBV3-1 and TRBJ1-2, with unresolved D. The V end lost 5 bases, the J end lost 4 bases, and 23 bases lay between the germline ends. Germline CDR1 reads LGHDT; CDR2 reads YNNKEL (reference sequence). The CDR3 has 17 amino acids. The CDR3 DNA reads TGTGCCAGCAGCGGGGATTGCACCCTTCGAAAGACCTATGGCTACACCTTC. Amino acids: CASSGDCTLRKTYGYTF.